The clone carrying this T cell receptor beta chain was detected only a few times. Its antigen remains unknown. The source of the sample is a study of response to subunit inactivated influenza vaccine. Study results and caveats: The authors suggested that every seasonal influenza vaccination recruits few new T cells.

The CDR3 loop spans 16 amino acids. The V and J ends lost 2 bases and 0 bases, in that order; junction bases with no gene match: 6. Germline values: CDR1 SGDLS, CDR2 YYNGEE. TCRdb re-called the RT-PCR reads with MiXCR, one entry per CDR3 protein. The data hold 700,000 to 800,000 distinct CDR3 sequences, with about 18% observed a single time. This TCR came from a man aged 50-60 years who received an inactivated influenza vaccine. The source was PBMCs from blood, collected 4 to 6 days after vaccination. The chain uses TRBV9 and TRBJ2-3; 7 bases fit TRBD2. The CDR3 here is CASSVLSGLSTDTQYF. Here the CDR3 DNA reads TGTGCCAGCAGCGTTCTTAGCGGGCTTAGCACAGATACGCAGTATTTT.